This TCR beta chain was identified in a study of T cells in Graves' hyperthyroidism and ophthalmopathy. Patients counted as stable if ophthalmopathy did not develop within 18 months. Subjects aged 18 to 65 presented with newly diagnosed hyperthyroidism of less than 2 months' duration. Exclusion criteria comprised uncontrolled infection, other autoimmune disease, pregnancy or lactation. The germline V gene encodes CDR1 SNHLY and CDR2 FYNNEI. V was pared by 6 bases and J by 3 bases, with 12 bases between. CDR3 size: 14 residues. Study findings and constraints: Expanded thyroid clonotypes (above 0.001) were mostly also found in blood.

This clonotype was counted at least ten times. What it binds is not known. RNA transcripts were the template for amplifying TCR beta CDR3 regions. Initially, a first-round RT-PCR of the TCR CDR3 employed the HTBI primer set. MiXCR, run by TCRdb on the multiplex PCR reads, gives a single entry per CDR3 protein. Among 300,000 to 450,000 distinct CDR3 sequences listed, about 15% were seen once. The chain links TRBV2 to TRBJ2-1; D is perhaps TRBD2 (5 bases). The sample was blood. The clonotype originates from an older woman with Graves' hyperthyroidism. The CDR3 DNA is TGTGCCAGCAGCGGAGACTACCGCTACAATGAGCAGTTCTTC. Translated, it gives CASSGDYRYNEQFF. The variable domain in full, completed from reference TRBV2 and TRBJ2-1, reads EPEVTQTPSHQVTQMGQEVILRCVPISNHLYFYWYRQILGQKVEFLVSFYNNEISEKSEIFDDQFSVERPDGSNFTLKIRSTKLEDSAMYFCASSGDYRYNEQFFGPGTRLTVL.